This TCR beta chain was documented in a study of cytomegalovirus exposure and HLA in healthy donors. Germline V gene sequence: CDR1 GTSNPN, CDR2 SVGIG (reference sequence). CDR3 length: 16 amino acids. After removal of 4 bases from V and 1 base from J, the junction contained 9 bases not matched to a gene. Healthy donors of bone marrow made up the group. PCR amplification relied on 60 Vbeta primers (plus 13 Jbeta primers). Clones were sequenced by immunoSEQ multiplex PCR, and TCRdb holds only the in-frame ones, with some missing. The sample has 150,000 to 200,000 clones; about 77% are singletons. Overall study results and limits: In a later analysis, HLA-associated TCR beta chains were more clonally expanded than equally common others. The productive fraction for most TCR beta V segments was about 87% or about 30% in an earlier analysis.

Regarding this clone: Its antigen remains unknown.

The gene calls are TRBV30 and TRBJ2-3; 9 nucleotides agree with TRBD2. The sequenced sample consisted of PBMCs. The source is a female donor in good health and CMV-seronegative. The CDR3 region is CAWNPPTSGRTDTQYF. In DNA form, the CDR3 reads TGTGCCTGGAACCCCCCGACTAGCGGACGCACAGATACGCAGTATTTT.